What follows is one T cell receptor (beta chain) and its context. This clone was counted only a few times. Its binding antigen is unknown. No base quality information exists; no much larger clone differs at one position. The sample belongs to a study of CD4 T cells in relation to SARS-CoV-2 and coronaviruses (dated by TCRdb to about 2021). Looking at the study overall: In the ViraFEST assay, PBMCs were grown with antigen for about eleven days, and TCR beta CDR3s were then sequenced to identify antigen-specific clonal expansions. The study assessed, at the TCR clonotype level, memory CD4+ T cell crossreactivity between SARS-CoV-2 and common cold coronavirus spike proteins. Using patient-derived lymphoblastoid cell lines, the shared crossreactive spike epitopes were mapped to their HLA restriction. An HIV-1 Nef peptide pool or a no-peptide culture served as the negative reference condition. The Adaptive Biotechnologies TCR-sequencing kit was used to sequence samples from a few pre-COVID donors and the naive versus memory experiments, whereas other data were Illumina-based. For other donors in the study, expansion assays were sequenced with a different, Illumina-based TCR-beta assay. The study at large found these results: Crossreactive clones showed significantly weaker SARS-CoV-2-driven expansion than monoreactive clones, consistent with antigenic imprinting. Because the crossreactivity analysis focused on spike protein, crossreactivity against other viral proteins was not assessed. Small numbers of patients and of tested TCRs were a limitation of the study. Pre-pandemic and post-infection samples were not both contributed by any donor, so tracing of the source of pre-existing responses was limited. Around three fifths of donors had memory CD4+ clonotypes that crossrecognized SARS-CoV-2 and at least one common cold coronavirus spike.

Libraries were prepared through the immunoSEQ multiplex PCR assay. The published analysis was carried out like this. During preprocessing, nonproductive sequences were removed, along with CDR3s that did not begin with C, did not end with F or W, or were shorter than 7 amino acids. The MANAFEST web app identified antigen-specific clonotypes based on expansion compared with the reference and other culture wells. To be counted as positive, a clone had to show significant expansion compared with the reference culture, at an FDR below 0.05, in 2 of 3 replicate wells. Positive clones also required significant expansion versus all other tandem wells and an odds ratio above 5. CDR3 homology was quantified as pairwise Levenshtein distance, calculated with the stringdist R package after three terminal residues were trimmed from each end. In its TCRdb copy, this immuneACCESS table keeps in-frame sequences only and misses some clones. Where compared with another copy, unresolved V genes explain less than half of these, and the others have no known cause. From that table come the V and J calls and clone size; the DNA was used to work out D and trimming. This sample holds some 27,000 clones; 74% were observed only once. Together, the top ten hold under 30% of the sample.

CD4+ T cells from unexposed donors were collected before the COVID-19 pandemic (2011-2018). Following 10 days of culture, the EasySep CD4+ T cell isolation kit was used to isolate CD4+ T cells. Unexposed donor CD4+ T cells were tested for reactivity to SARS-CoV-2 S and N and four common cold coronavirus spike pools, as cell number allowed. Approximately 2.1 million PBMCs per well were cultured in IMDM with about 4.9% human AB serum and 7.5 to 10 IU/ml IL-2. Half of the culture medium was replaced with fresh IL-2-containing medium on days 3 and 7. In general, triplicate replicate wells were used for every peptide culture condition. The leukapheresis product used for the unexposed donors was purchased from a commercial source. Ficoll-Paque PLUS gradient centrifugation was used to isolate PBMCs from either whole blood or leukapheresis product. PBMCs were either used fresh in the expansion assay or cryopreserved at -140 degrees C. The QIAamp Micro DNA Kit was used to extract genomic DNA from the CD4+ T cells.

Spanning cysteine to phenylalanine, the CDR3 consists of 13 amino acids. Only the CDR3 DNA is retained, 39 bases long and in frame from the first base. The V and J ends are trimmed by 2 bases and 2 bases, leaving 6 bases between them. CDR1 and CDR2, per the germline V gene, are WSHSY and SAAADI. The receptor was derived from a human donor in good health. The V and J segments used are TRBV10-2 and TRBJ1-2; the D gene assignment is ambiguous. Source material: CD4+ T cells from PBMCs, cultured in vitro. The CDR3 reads CASSETENYGYTF. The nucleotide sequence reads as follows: TGCGCCAGCAGTGAGACAGAGAACTATGGCTACACCTTC.